A single sample gave rise to the 6 T cell receptor beta chains below, sequenced in a study of T cells after yellow fever vaccination. TCRdb reprocessed the 5' RACE reads via MiXCR and lists one record per CDR3 protein. The repertoire holds hundreds of thousands of distinct CDR3 sequences, with about 12% as singletons. The source was PBMCs, collected on the day of the yellow fever booster vaccination. The receptors shown here come from a young man who received the YFV17D yellow fever vaccine.

The chain is built from TRBV24-1 and TRBJ2-1, with D possibly being TRBD1 or TRBD2 (5 bases each). V lost 2 bases and J 8 bases, leaving 18 bases between the germline ends. The germline V gene encodes CDR1 KGHDR and CDR2 SFDVKD. This CDR3 has 16 amino acids. The CDR3 loop reads CATSDSASHWGDEQFF. The DNA of the CDR3 is TGTGCCACCAGTGATTCGGCTAGCCATTGGGGCGATGAGCAGTTCTTC.

In this sample, this clonotype turned up a few times. This chain links TRBV7-6 with TRBJ2-5, with D unresolved. The CDR3 sequence is 15 residues long. V gave up 0 bases and J gave up 4 bases, with 12 bases separating them. Germline loops: CDR1 SGHVS, CDR2 FNYEAQ. The CDR3 DNA is TGTGCCAGCAGCTTAGCTGCTTACCGCCCAGAGACCCAGTACTTC. Protein sequence: CASSLAAYRPETQYF.

The sample holds many counts of this clonotype. This chain joins TRBV5-1 and TRBJ2-1; a weak D match, TRBD1 (6 bases). The CDR3 is 13 amino acids. Germline values: CDR1 SGHRS, CDR2 YFSETQ. Trimming removed 7 bases at V and 9 bases at J, with 17 bases between. The CDR3 spells CASLAGEWGEQFF. CDR3 bases: TGCGCCAGCTTGGCAGGGGAATGGGGTGAGCAGTTCTTC.

The chain employs TRBV12-5 and TRBJ2-3; tentatively, D is TRBD2 (5 bases). Germline V lookup: CDR1 LGHNT, CDR2 FRNRAP. V gave up 1 base and J gave up 5 bases, with 13 bases separating them. This CDR3 has 15 amino acids. DNA of the CDR3: TGTGCTAGTGGTTTGGGAGCGGCCCATCAAGATACGCAGTATTTT. This sequence encodes CASGLGAAHQDTQYF. The full variable domain, with the rest looked up from reference TRBV12-5 and TRBJ2-3, is DARVTQTPRHKVTEMGQEVTMRCQPILGHNTVFWYRQTMMQGLELLAYFRNRAPLDDSGMPKDRFSAEMPDATLATLKIQPSEPRDSAVYFCASGLGAAHQDTQYFGPGTRLTVL.

This chain links TRBV12-3 or TRBV12-4 with TRBJ2-1; 11 nucleotides agree with TRBD2. This CDR3 region has 16 residues. The J segment lost 4 bases and the V segment lost 6 bases, leaving 8 bases of the junction unmatched. CDR3 in amino acids: CASRYTGLADYNEQFF. CDR3 bases: TGTGCCAGCAGATACACGGGACTAGCGGATTACAATGAGCAGTTCTTC.

The V call is TRBV29-1, the J call TRBJ2-3; D is undetermined. The V gene lost 4 bases and the J gene lost 2 bases, with 7 bases spanning the gap. Germline V gives CDR1 SQVTM, CDR2 ANQGSEA. This CDR3 contains 12 residues. The chain's CDR3 is CSVVAATDTQYF. In DNA, the CDR3 is TGCAGCGTTGTTGCGGCCACAGATACGCAGTATTTT.